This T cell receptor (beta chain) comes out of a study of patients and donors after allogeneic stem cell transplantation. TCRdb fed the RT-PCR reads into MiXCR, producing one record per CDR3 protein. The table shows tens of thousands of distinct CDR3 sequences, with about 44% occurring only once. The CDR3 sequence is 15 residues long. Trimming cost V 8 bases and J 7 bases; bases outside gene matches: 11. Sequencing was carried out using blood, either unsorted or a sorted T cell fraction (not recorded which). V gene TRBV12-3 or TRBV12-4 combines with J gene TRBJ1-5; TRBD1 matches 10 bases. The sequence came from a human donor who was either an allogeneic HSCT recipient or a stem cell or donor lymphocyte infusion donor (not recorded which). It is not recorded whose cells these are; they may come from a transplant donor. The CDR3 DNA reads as TGTGCCAGCCTCCGGGACAGGGGCTTTTGGCAGCCCCAGCATTTT. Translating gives CASLRDRGFWQPQHF.